A selection of T cell receptor beta chains follows, all from one sample in a study of cytomegalovirus exposure and HLA in healthy donors. TCRdb's copy holds only in-frame clones and misses some; the assay was immunoSEQ multiplex PCR. This sample carries some 100,000 clones, approximately 75% of them seen once, and the ten largest clones take less than 2%. Sample: PBMCs. The receptors shown here come from a middle-aged woman in good health and CMV-seronegative. Both conserved end residues are part of each CDR3. Fields, in order: V gene, J gene, CDR3 length, CDR3 protein.

>TRBV19|TRBJ2-7|14
CASSSASGDYEQYF
>TRBV6-6|TRBJ1-2|15
CASSYPGTGTYGYTF
>TRBV4-2|TRBJ2-7|15
CASSQGLAHSYEQYF
>TRBV28|TRBJ1-1|14
CASSFHRQNTEAFF
>TRBV6-6|TRBJ1-2|16
CASSYIGTGGPGGYTF
>TRBV7-3|TRBJ2-1|15
CASSFVAGGDNEQFF
>TRBV30|TRBJ2-1|13
CAWHTGGYNEQFF
>TRBV25-1|TRBJ2-7|15
CASSEAGGSLREQYF
>TRBV6-4|TRBJ2-2|14
CASSDSTDSGELFF
>TRBV28|TRBJ1-5|14
CASRTWGGNQPQHF
>TRBV18|TRBJ2-2|13
CASSARDTGELFF
>TRBV6-5|TRBJ2-1|14
CASSVRGSYNEQFF
>TRBV6-5|TRBJ2-1|15
CASSRTGRLLNEQFF
>TRBV2|TRBJ2-1|11
CASSGDNEQFF
>TRBV19|TRBJ2-2|15
CASRSGQLNTGELFF
>TRBV7-6|TRBJ2-1|16
CASSLALAGTYNEQFF
>TRBV28|TRBJ1-6|15
CASSRPDRVWSPLHF
>TRBV4-2|TRBJ2-3|18
CASSRQLAGAGELDTQYF
>TRBV6-1|TRBJ2-7|14
CASSVSSLRGEQYF
>TRBV4-1|TRBJ1-5|15
CASSHQGSGNQPQHF
>TRBV18|TRBJ2-3|16
CASSQSGTTLTDTQYF
>TRBV7-2|TRBJ1-1|15
CASSTHGTGNTEAFF
>TRBV5-4|TRBJ2-7|18
CASSKPTSDRGNYYEQYF
>TRBV5-1|TRBJ2-5|16
CASSLVGRTDQETQYF
>TRBV6-5|TRBJ2-1|15
CASTADRSSYNGQFF
>TRBV5-6|TRBJ2-3|17
CASSIGPTSGGADTQYF